Detailed here is one T cell receptor (beta chain). Its matching antigen is unknown. This sample is drawn from a study of a mutant IDH1 vaccine in newly diagnosed glioma. About the research overall: Beginning 4-6 weeks after radiotherapy alone, or with temozolomide cycles, vaccination took place. Males made up about 60% and females about 40% of treated patients, whose mean age was 40.4 years.

Time point: week 23, last vaccination. Vaccinated patients received 300 ug of mutant IDH1 20-mer peptide per dose, with topical imiquimod. The donor cohort comprised cases of new WHO grade 3 or 4 IDH1-mutant, ATRX-lost astrocytoma. The CDR3 is made up of 16 amino acids. The germline V gene has CDR1 SGHRS and CDR2 YFSETQ. Trimming shortened V by 3 bases and J by 3 bases, and 15 bases separated the two germline ends. The method was immunoSEQ multiplex PCR; TCRdb's version includes in-frame clones alone and lacks a portion of them. Of 50,000 to 60,000 clones in the sample, over 70% are singletons; the top ten hold 5% to 8%.

The sequenced sample was PBMCs, obtained from a glioma patient whose treatment included an IDH1 peptide vaccine. This clonotype was obtained from a man aged 35-49 years with glioma. The chain links TRBV5-1 to TRBJ2-2; D may be TRBD1 or TRBD2 (6 bases each). CDR3 in amino acids: CASSSPTGGDTGELFF. For the CDR3, the DNA is TGCGCCAGCAGCTCCCCGACAGGAGGGGACACCGGGGAGCTGTTTTTT.